This TCR beta chain was obtained from a study of shared clonotypes between healthy human individuals. CDR1 is KGHSH and CDR2 is LQKENI in the germline V gene. CDR3 length: 17 amino acids. Trimming removed 0 bases from V and 5 bases from J; junction bases left unmatched: 8. The repertoire was sequenced with immunoSEQ multiplex PCR; TCRdb's copy has only in-frame clones and lacks some. Of around 2.5 million clones in the sample, approximately 94% were seen once. The genes are TRBV18 and TRBJ2-7; TRBD2 aligns across 12 bases. The clonotype comes from a man aged 18 to 30 in good health. Some clones in this sample may be carry-over from other donors' samples. The sequenced sample consisted of naive CD4+ T cells from PBMCs. Subset noted: CD45RA+ positively selected. The CDR3 DNA follows: TGTGCCAGCTCACCACCGACTAGCGGGAGCTGGTATCACGAGCAGTACTTC. Translating gives CASSPPTSGSWYHEQYF.